This entry is about one T cell receptor (beta chain). Its specificity is not known. Germline CDR1 LNHNV, CDR2 YYDKDF (reference sequence). The CDR3 loop spans 15 amino acids. The J segment lost 5 bases and the V segment lost 2 bases, leaving 7 bases of the junction unmatched. Using immunoSEQ multiplex PCR, the repertoire was profiled, and TCRdb retains in-frame clones only, with some absent. Of 950,000 to 1,100,000 clones in the sample, 78% were seen once. This entry belongs to a study of shared clonotypes between healthy human individuals. Study-level points and caveats: Compared with memory subsets, naive subsets generally had larger estimated richness.

This sequence was found in a man younger than 30 in good health. Some clones in this sample may be carry-over from other donors' samples. The chain uses TRBV15 and TRBJ2-5; 8 positions agree with TRBD2. Sequences were obtained from memory CD4+ T cells from PBMCs. Subset noted: CD45RA-negative fraction. The chain's CDR3 is CATSRFSGGPETQYF. The CDR3 DNA sequence: TGTGCCACCAGCAGATTCAGCGGGGGACCCGAGACCCAGTACTTC.